The clone carrying this TCR beta chain was counted a few times. An end of the junction does not agree with germline; a read error may underlie this. The CDR3 is 15 residues long. Germline V gene lookup returns CDR1 DFQATT and CDR2 SNEGSKA (reference sequence). This specimen comes from a study of metastatic and nonmetastatic thyroid tumors. In the authors' workflow: The study took CDR3 differences across clinicopathological groups and made a distant-metastasis classifier for papillary thyroid cancer from them. TCRdb reanalyzed the PCR reads via MiXCR. The V and J calls, along with clone size, are taken from TCRdb and not from the paper's own processing. Of 35,000 to 50,000 clones in the sample, about 4.2% were seen once. Patients had received no treatment of any kind before thyroid surgery.

This TCR was recovered from a female donor with papillary thyroid cancer or a benign thyroid nodule (not recorded which). Some clones in this sample may be carry-over from other donors' samples. Source material: blood. The chain carries TRBV20-1 and TRBJ2-7, with D tentatively TRBD1 or TRBD2 (7 bases each). CDR3 nucleotides: TGCAGTGCTAGTTCTTTCAGGGGGGGATCCTACGATCAGTACTTC. It translates to CSASSFRGGSYDQYF.